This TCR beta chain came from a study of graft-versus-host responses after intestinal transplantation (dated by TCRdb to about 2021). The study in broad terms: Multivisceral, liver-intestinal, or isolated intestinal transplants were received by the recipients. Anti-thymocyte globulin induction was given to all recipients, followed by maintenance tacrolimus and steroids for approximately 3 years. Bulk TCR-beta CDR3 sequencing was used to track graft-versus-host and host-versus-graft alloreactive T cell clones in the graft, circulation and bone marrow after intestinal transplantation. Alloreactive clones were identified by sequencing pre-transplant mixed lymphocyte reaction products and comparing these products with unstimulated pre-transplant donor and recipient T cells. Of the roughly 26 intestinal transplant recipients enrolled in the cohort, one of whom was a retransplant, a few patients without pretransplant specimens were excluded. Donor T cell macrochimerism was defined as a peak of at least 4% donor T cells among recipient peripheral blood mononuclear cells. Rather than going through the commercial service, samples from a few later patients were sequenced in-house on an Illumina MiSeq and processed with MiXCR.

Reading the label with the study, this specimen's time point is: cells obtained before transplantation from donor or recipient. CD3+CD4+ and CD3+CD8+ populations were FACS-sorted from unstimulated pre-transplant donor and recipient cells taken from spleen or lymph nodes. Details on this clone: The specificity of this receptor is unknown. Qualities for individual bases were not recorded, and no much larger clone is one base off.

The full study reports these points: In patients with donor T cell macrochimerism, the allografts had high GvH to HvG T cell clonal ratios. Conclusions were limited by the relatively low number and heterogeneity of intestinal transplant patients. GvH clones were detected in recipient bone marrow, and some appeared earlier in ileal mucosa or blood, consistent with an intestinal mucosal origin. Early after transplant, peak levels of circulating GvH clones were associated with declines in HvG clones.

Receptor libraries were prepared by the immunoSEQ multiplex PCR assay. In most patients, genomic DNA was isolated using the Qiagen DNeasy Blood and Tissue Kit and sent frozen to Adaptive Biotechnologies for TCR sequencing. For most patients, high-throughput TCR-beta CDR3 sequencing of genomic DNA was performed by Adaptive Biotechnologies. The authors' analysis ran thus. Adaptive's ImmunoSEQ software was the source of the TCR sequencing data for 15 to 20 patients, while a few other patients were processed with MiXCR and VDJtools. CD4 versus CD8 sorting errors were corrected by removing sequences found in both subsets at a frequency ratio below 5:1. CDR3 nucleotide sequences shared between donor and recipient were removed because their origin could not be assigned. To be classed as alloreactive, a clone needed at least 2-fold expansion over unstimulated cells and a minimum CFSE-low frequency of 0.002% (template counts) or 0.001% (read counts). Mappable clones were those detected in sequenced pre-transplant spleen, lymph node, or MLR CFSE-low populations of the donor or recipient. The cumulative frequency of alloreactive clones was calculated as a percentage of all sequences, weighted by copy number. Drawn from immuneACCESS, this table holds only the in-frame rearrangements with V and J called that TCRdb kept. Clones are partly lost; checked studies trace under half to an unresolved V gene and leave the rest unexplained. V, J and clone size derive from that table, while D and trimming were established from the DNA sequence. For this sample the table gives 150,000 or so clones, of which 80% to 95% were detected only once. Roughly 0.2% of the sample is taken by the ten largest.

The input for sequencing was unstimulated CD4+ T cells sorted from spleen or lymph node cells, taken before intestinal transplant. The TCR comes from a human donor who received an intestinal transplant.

This receptor has the CDR3 CASSWAGDSNQPQHF. In nucleotide form, the sequence is TGTGCCAGCAGCTGGGCAGGGGATAGCAATCAGCCCCAGCATTTT. The chain joins TRBV2 to TRBJ1-5; TRBD1 could be the D gene, as 6 bases match. From a lookup of the germline V gene, CDR1 and CDR2 are SNHLY and FYNNEI. The CDR3 spans 15 residues, from the cysteine through the phenylalanine. The CDR3 DNA has 45 bases and is translated from base 1. V drops 6 bases and J drops 0 bases, leaving 12 bases in between.